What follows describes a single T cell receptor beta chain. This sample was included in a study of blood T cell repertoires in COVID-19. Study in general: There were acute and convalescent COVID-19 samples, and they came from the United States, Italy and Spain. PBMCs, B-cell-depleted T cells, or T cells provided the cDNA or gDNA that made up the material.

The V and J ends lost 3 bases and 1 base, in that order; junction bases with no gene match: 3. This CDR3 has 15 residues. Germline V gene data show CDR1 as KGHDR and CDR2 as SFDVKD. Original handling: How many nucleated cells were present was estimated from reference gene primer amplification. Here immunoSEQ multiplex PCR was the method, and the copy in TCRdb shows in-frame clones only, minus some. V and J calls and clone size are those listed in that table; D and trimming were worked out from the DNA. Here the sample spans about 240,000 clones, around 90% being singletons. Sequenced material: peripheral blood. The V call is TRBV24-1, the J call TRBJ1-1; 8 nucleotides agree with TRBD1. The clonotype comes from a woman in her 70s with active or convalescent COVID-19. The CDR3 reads CATSDTGTGNTEAFF. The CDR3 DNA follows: TGTGCCACCAGTGATACCGGGACAGGGAACACTGAAGCTTTCTTT.